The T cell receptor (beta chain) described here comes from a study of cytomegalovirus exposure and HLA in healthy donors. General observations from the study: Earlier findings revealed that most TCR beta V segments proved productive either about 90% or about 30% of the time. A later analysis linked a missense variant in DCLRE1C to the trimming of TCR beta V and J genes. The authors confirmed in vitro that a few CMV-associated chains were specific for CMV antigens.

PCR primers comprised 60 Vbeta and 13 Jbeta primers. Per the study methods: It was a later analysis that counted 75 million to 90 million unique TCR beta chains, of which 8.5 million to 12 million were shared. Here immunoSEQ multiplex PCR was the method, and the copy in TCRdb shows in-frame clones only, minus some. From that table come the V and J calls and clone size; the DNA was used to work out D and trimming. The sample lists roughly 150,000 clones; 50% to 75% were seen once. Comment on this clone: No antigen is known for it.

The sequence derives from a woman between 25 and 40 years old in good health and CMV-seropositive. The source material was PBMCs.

CDR3 in amino acids: CASSSPDRSGDTQYF. CDR3 DNA: TGCGCCAGCAGCTCCCCGGACAGGTCGGGAGATACGCAGTATTTT. The chain joins TRBV5-1 to TRBJ2-3, with 7 bases identical to TRBD1. CDR3 length: 15 amino acids. Germline V CDR1 and CDR2: SGHRS, YFSETQ. V shed 3 bases, J shed 5 bases, and the junction held 9 bases outside the gene matches.